The rows below give T cell receptor beta chains drawn from one sample of a study of vaccination and CD4 T cells after COVID-19. TCRdb re-derived calls from the PCR reads in MiXCR, one entry per CDR3 protein. The sample shows 20,000 to 25,000 distinct CDR3 sequences, about 46% of them seen only once. Their antigens remain unidentified. Material: CD4+ T cells from blood, cultured in vitro, obtained about 7 months after SARS-CoV-2 vaccination. These receptors were collected from a human donor who had recovered from COVID-19. Each CDR3 is given with its conserved first and last residue. D genes are given only for firm matches. The listing skips clone size in some rows; elsewhere it reads once, few, many or a size class.

d_gene	abundance	v_gene	j_gene	CDR3nt	CDR3aa
TRBD1	NA	TRBV20-1	TRBJ2-7	TGCAGTGCTACCCCAGACAGGGACGAGCAGTACTTC	CSATPDRDEQYF
NA	NA	TRBV21-1	TRBJ2-1	TGTGCCAGCAGAGGTGTTCGGGAGCAGTTCTTC	CASRGVREQFF
NA	NA	TRBV24-1	TRBJ1-3	TGTGCCACCAGTGCTCCCGAGGATGGTGGAAACACCATATATTTT	CATSAPEDGGNTIYF
NA	NA	TRBV6-2/TRBV6-3	TRBJ2-7	TGTGCCAGCAGTATCCGCCCCGACAGGCGCGAGCAGTACTTC	CASSIRPDRREQYF
NA	NA	TRBV7-8	TRBJ2-7	TGTGCCAGCAGCTTAGCCGCAGGTACCTACGAGCAGTACTTC	CASSLAAGTYEQYF
NA	few	TRBV20-1	TRBJ1-6	TGCAGTGCTACTCAGGGGAATTCACCCCTCCACTTT	CSATQGNSPLHF
NA	few	TRBV6-1	TRBJ1-5	TGTGCCAGCAGTGAAGCGGGGGGGCTCGATCAGCCCCAGCATTTT	CASSEAGGLDQPQHF
TRBD2	NA	TRBV6-1	TRBJ2-3	TGTGCCAGCAGTGGAGTGGTGGCTAGCGGGGGGCCAATCACAGATACGCAGTATTTT	CASSGVVASGGPITDTQYF
NA	medium-sized	TRBV20-1	TRBJ2-3	TGCAGTGCCGGTTATGTCGATACGCAGTATTTT	CSAGYVDTQYF
NA	NA	TRBV20-1	TRBJ2-7	TGCAGTGCTCCCGAAGTCGACGGGAGCTCCTACGAGCAGTACTTC	CSAPEVDGSSYEQYF
NA	few	TRBV20-1	TRBJ1-2	TGCAGTGCTAGAGATATGGAAGATGGCTACACCTTC	CSARDMEDGYTF
NA	NA	TRBV7-8	TRBJ2-3	TGTGCCAGCAGACTTACACCAGATACGCAGTATTTT	CASRLTPDTQYF
NA	NA	TRBV4-3	TRBJ1-1	TGCGCCAGCAGCCAAGAGGGCAGGGGTGACACTGAAGCTTTCTTT	CASSQEGRGDTEAFF
TRBD1	NA	TRBV20-1	TRBJ2-3	TGCAGTGCGGTACCGGGACAGGGGGGCCCTGGTGTAGATACGCAGTATTTT	CSAVPGQGGPGVDTQYF
TRBD2	few	TRBV15	TRBJ2-3	TGTGCCACCAGCAGGGAAAAGGGGAGGGGCACAGATACGCAGTATTTT	CATSREKGRGTDTQYF
NA	NA	TRBV7-3	TRBJ2-3	TGTGCCAGCAGCTTAATTCCTAGCACAGATACGCAGTATTTT	CASSLIPSTDTQYF
NA	NA	TRBV4-1	TRBJ1-2	TGCGCCAGCAGCCAAGAGGGGGCGGGCCGGTATGGCTACACCTTC	CASSQEGAGRYGYTF
NA	medium-sized	TRBV6-1	TRBJ1-2	TGTGCCAGCGGGAAAGGTACAGGGAACTATGGCTACACCTTC	CASGKGTGNYGYTF
NA	NA	TRBV7-3	TRBJ2-1	TGTGCCAGCAGCTTAATCAACGGGGCGTACAATGAGCAGTTCTTC	CASSLINGAYNEQFF
NA	NA	TRBV15	TRBJ2-1	TGTGCCACCAGCAGCAACCGGGGAGGGGGACTTGAGTACAATGAGCAGTTCTTC	CATSSNRGGGLEYNEQFF
TRBD1	NA	TRBV6-1	TRBJ1-5	TGTGCCAGCAACGGACAGGGGGCCCAGCCCCAGCATTTT	CASNGQGAQPQHF
NA	NA	TRBV10-2	TRBJ1-1	TGCGCCAGCAGTGACCTGAACACTGAAGCTTTCTTT	CASSDLNTEAFF
NA	few	TRBV6-5	TRBJ1-5	TGTGCCAGCAGTTACCCCCTCTCAAATCAGCCCCAGCATTTT	CASSYPLSNQPQHF
NA	NA	TRBV7-3	TRBJ1-1	TGTGCCAGCAGCACCGGGTCCTGGGGAAAGTTAACTGAAGCTTTCTTT	CASSTGSWGKLTEAFF
TRBD1	NA	TRBV6-5	TRBJ1-1	TGTGCCAGCAGTTACCTACAGGGGGAGACTGAAGCTTTCTTT	CASSYLQGETEAFF
NA	NA	TRBV7-2	TRBJ1-2	TGTGCCAGCAGTACCGGCCCCTATGGCTACACCTTC	CASSTGPYGYTF
TRBD2	NA	TRBV4-1	TRBJ2-5	TGCGCCAGCAGCGCCCGACTAGCCCCAAGCCAAGAGACCCAGTACTTC	CASSARLAPSQETQYF
NA	NA	TRBV5-1	TRBJ1-2	TGCGCCAGCAGCCTAGACAACTATGGCTACACCTTC	CASSLDNYGYTF
TRBD1	NA	TRBV6-1	TRBJ1-6	TGTGCCAGCAAAAGGGACAGGGTTGATAATTCACCCCTCCACTTT	CASKRDRVDNSPLHF
NA	few	TRBV20-1	TRBJ1-1	TGCAGTGCTAGCCAGGCTAGGGGGGAAGCTTTCTTT	CSASQARGEAFF
NA	few	TRBV19	TRBJ1-5	TGTGCCAGTAGTATGCAGGAATATCAGCCCCAGCATTTT	CASSMQEYQPQHF
NA	NA	TRBV19	TRBJ2-7	TGTGCCAGTAGTATAGGTCCCGGGGCAGCGACCTACGAGCAGTACTTC	CASSIGPGAATYEQYF
TRBD2	NA	TRBV27	TRBJ2-1	TGTGCCAGCAGCCTGTTGGCGGGGGGGCTCGGTGAGCAGTTCTTC	CASSLLAGGLGEQFF
NA	NA	TRBV29-1	TRBJ1-3	TGCAGCGTTGTCCTAGCCAGAAACACCATATATTTT	CSVVLARNTIYF
NA	NA	TRBV12-3/TRBV12-4	TRBJ1-2	TGTGCCAGCAGCCCCTCCCTGGGGGTCTATGGCTACACCTTC	CASSPSLGVYGYTF
NA	few	TRBV27	TRBJ2-7	TGTGCCAGCAGAGGAGGGGTAGCGAGATACTACGAGCAGTACTTC	CASRGGVARYYEQYF
NA	NA	TRBV6-4	TRBJ1-1	TGTGCCAGCCCACGAGGGGCCTCTCCCAATTTGAACACTGAAGCTTTCTTT	CASPRGASPNLNTEAFF
NA	NA	TRBV20-1	TRBJ2-5	TGCAGTGCTAGAGTCTGGACGGGTGGACAAGAGACCCAGTACTTC	CSARVWTGGQETQYF
NA	few	TRBV12-3/TRBV12-4	TRBJ1-5	TGTGCCAGCAGCCCTGGGCGGTATAGCAATCAGCCCCAGCATTTT	CASSPGRYSNQPQHF
NA	NA	TRBV7-2	TRBJ2-3	TGTGCCAGCAGCTCTGGGGGGCCCGGAGGGTTGGATACGCAGTATTTT	CASSSGGPGGLDTQYF